The source of this TCR beta chain is a study of cytomegalovirus exposure and HLA in healthy donors. In the PCR, 60 Vbeta and 13 Jbeta primers were used. Assay: immunoSEQ multiplex PCR; the TCRdb copy retains only in-frame clones and omits some. The table has around 200,000 clones, about 83% seen once. At the time of sampling, donors were nominally healthy, though unrecorded immune exposures were likely. Looked up from germline, CDR1 is SGHTA and CDR2 is FQGTGA. This CDR3 has 17 residues. V lost 5 bases and J 4 bases, leaving 21 bases between the germline ends. The sequence was obtained from a man aged 35 to 55 in good health and CMV-seronegative. V is TRBV7-3 and J is TRBJ1-3, with D tentatively TRBD1 (6 bases). The sequenced sample was PBMCs. CDR3 DNA: TGTGCCAGCAGCCTAATCCTACAGGGAGGGCTAGGAAACACCATATATTTT. Its protein is CASSLILQGGLGNTIYF.